The 15 T cell receptor beta chains below come from one sample, sequenced in a study of Tregs in tolerant kidney transplant recipients. Assay used: immunoSEQ multiplex PCR; TCRdb lists only in-frame clones, some missing. The data hold about 15,000 clones, with about 82% observed a single time. The sample was Tregs from blood, taken before the transplant. Receptors were obtained from a human donor who received a combined kidney and bone marrow transplant.

The chain combines TRBV15 with TRBJ1-1, with D maybe TRBD1 (5 bases). The CDR3 is 16 amino acids. Trimming removed 0 bases at V and 7 bases at J, with 18 bases between. Germline CDR1 reads LNHNV; CDR2 reads YYDKDF (reference sequence). CDR3 nucleotides: TGTGCCACCAGCAGAGATATACGGGGGGTATGGGGTGAAGCTTTCTTT. Protein product: CATSRDIRGVWGEAFF.

In DNA form, the CDR3 reads TGTGCCAGCAGTGATTACTTGAATTCACCCCTCCACTTT. Its translation: CASSDYLNSPLHF. The rearrangement joins TRBV25-1 to TRBJ1-6; no clear D gene. There are 13 residues in the CDR3. Germline V gene sequence: CDR1 MGHDK, CDR2 SYGVNS. V lost 3 bases, J lost 7 bases, and 7 bases lay in between.

This chain joins TRBV19 and TRBJ2-2, with TRBD1 identical over 8 bases. CDR3 length: 14 amino acids. The V gene end was trimmed by 6 bases and the J gene end by 6 bases; junction bases not matched to a gene: 6. Germline V gene sequence: CDR1 LNHDA, CDR2 SQIVND (reference sequence). The CDR3 DNA reads as TGTGCCAGTAGAAGCAGGGGGCAGGCCGGGGAGCTGTTTTTT. This sequence encodes CASRSRGQAGELFF.

This clone was counted between two and nine times. This sequence joins TRBV5-1 and TRBJ1-2, with 8 bases that match TRBD1. Germline V gene lookup returns CDR1 SGHRS and CDR2 YFSETQ. This CDR3 has 12 amino acids. The ends lost 7 bases at V and 5 bases at J; junction bases unmatched: 4. The CDR3 sequence is CASGQGLYGYTF. Here the CDR3 DNA reads TGCGCCAGCGGACAGGGCCTTTATGGCTACACCTTC.

The V gene is TRBV30, the J gene TRBJ2-3, with TRBD2 matching over 7 bases. CDR1 is GTSNPN and CDR2 is SVGIG in the germline V gene (reference sequence). V lost 3 bases and J lost 7; bases outside the gene matches: 7. The CDR3 is 13 residues long. The chain's CDR3 is CAWRGGSGYTQYF. The CDR3 coding sequence is TGTGCCTGGAGGGGAGGGTCCGGGTATACGCAGTATTTT.

V gene TRBV10-3 combines with J gene TRBJ1-5; possible D gene TRBD1, 5 bases. The germline V and J ends were trimmed by 7 bases and 4 bases, with 14 bases remaining between them. In germline, CDR1 is ENHRY, CDR2 SYGVKD. This CDR3 comprises 14 residues. CDR3: CAITCVRGNQPQHF. CDR3 DNA sequence: TGTGCCATCACCTGCGTTCGGGGGAATCAGCCCCAGCATTTT.

This chain joins TRBV5-1 and TRBJ2-7, with 7 nucleotides matching TRBD1. This CDR3 has 19 amino acids. CDR1 and CDR2 from the germline V gene are SGHRS and YFSETQ. V lost 5 bases to trimming and J lost 3 bases; unmatched junction nucleotides: 23. In nucleotides, the CDR3 is TGCGCCAGCAGTTTCCTGGTAAGGACAGGCCATCTTCCCAACTACGAGCAGTACTTC. It specifies CASSFLVRTGHLPNYEQYF.

This clone was counted a few times. The J gene is TRBJ2-7, the V gene TRBV28, with 7 positions matching TRBD2. The trim removed 6 bases at V and 0 bases at J, leaving 11 bases unmatched. Looked up from germline, CDR1 is MDHEN and CDR2 is SYDVKM. The CDR3 totals 16 residues. In nucleotides, the CDR3 is TGTGCCAGCAGCCCAAGCGGGATCCGCTTCTCCTACGAGCAGTACTTC. Translated, it gives CASSPSGIRFSYEQYF.

The rearrangement joins TRBV5-1 to TRBJ2-7; a weak D match, TRBD1 (6 bases). CDR3 length: 13 residues. Germline loops: CDR1 SGHRS, CDR2 YFSETQ. V dropped 4 bases and J dropped 7 bases, with 15 bases sitting between them. The CDR3 sequence: CASSIDRTWEQYF. The CDR3 coding sequence is TGCGCCAGCAGCATCGACAGGACTTGGGAGCAGTACTTC.

This sequence joins TRBV5-1 and TRBJ2-1, with D maybe TRBD1 (5 bases). Trimming pared 0 bases from V and 7 bases from J, leaving 11 bases between. This CDR3 region has 14 residues. Germline V gene sequence: CDR1 SGHRS, CDR2 YFSETQ. The CDR3 loop is CASSLGTSPNEQFF. As DNA, the CDR3 is TGCGCCAGCAGCTTGGGGACAAGCCCTAATGAGCAGTTCTTC.

Written as DNA, the CDR3 is TGTGCCAGTAGTATCAGGGGCCAGTCCTCGGTCGGGGCCAACGTCCTGACTTTC. It translates to CASSIRGQSSVGANVLTF. V gene TRBV19 combines with J gene TRBJ2-6, with D tentatively TRBD1 (6 bases). CDR3 size: 18 residues. Germline CDR1 is LNHDA and CDR2 is SQIVND (reference sequence). The V gene lost 3 bases and the J gene lost 4 bases, with 19 bases spanning the gap.

This clone appeared a few times. The chain couples TRBV6-6 to TRBJ1-1; D is possibly TRBD1 (5 bases). Germline CDR1 reads MNHNY; CDR2 reads SVGAGI (reference sequence). Trimming took off 2 bases at V and 1 base at J, with 5 bases between the two ends. The CDR3 length is 13 residues. This chain's CDR3 is CASSYQGNTEAFF. The DNA of the CDR3 is TGTGCCAGCAGTTACCAGGGGAACACTGAAGCTTTCTTT.

This clone was seen a single time. The CDR3 DNA reads TGTGCCAGCAGCCAAGCCGGGACTAGGGAGACCCAGTACTTC. Translation gives CASSQAGTRETQYF. The chain recombines TRBV14 with TRBJ2-5; 8 bases align to TRBD2. Germline values: CDR1 SGHDN, CDR2 FVKESK. CDR3 length: 14 residues. J was trimmed by 5 bases and V by 1 base; bases with no gene match: 3.

This chain links TRBV5-4 with TRBJ1-3, with 10 bases that match TRBD1. V lost 4 bases, J lost 0 bases, and 7 bases stayed unmatched. This CDR3 is 17 amino acids long. CDR1 and CDR2 from the germline V gene are SGHNT and YYREEE (reference sequence). The CDR3 loop reads CASSGRDRGISGNTIYF. The DNA of the CDR3 is TGTGCCAGCAGCGGCCGGGACAGGGGTATCTCTGGAAACACCATATATTTT.

The chain has TRBV30 and TRBJ1-1; no firm D call. Germline V gene data show CDR1 as GTSNPN and CDR2 as SVGIG (reference sequence). This CDR3 comprises 13 residues. With 0 bases removed from V and 3 bases from J, the gap between germline ends came to 8 bases. The CDR3 DNA is TGTGCCTGGAGTGTCGGAGGATACACTGAAGCTTTCTTT. This codes for CAWSVGGYTEAFF.